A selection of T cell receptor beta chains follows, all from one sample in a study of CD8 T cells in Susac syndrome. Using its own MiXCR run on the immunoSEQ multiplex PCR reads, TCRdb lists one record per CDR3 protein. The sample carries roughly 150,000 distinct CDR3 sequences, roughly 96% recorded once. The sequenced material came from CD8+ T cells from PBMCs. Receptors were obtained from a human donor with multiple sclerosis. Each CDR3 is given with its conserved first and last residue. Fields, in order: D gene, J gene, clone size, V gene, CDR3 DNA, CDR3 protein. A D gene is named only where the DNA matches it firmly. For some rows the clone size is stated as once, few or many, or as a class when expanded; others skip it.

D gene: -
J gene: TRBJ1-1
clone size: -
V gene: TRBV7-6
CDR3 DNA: TGTGCCGCTGGGGGCAGGGACACTGAAGCTTTCTTT
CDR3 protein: CAAGGRDTEAFF

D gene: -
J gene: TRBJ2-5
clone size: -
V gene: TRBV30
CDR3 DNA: TGTGCCTGGAGTCTTCTAGGAAGAGAGACCCAGTACTTC
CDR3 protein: CAWSLLGRETQYF

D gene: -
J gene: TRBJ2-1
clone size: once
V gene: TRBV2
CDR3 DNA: TGTGCCAGCAGTGAGAGGAACAATGAGCAGTTCTTC
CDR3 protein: CASSERNNEQFF

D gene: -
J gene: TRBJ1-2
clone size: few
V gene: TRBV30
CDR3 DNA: TGTGCCTGGAAGTACGGAAACTATGGCTACACCTTC
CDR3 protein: CAWKYGNYGYTF

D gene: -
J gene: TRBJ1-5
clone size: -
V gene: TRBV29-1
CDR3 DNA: TGCAGCGTTGCTGAGGGTGGTGGCAATCAGCCCCAGCATTTT
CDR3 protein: CSVAEGGGNQPQHF

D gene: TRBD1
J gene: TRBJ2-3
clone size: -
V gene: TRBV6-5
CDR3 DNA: TGTGCCAGCCGGAGGGACAGGGGGCGAGATGATACGCAGTATTTT
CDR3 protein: CASRRDRGRDDTQYF

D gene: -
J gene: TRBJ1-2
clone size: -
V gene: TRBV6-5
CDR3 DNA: TGTGCCAGCAGTTACTCCCCACGGGGAATCAACTATGGCTACACCTTC
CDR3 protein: CASSYSPRGINYGYTF

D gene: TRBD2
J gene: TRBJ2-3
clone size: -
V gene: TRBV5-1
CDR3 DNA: TGCGCCAGCAGCTCCTTCACTAGCGGTACTGCAACAGATACGCAGTATTTT
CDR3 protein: CASSSFTSGTATDTQYF

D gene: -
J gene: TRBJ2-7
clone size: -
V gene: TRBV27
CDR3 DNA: TGTGCCAGCAGGACGGACAGCTCTTACGAGCAGTACTTC
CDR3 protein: CASRTDSSYEQYF

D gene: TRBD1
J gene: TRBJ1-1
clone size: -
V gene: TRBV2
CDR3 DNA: TGTGCCAGCATCCCGGGACAGTGGACCACTGAAGCTTTCTTT
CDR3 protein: CASIPGQWTTEAFF

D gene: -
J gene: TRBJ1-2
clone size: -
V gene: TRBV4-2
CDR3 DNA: TGTGCCAGCAGCCATCTCCCAGTTGGAAACTATGGCTACACCTTC
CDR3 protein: CASSHLPVGNYGYTF

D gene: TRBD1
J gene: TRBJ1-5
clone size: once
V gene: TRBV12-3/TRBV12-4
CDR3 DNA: TGTGCCAGCAGTTTAGGGGCAGGGGGCTACCAGCCCCAGCATTTT
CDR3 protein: CASSLGAGGYQPQHF

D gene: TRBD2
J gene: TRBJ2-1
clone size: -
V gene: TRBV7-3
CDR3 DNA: TGTGCCAGCAGCACCCTAGCGGGGAGCTCCTACAATGAGCAGTTCTTC
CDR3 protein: CASSTLAGSSYNEQFF

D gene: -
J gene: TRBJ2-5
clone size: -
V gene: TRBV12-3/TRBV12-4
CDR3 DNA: TGTGCCAGCACAGCCCCGGGTGAGACCCAGTACTTC
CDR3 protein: CASTAPGETQYF

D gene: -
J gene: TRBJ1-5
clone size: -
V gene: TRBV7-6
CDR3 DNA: TGTGCCAGCAGCTTAGGGGGGAGTCAGCCCCAGCATTTT
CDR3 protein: CASSLGGSQPQHF

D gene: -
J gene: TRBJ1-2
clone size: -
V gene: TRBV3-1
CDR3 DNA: TGTGCCAGCAGCCAAGAATTCGAGGGTAACTATGGCTACACCTTC
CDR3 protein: CASSQEFEGNYGYTF

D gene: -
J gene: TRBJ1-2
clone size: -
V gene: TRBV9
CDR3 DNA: TGTGCCAGCAGCGCCTCCACGGGGGGGGAGCGTGGCTACACCTTC
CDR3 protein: CASSASTGGERGYTF

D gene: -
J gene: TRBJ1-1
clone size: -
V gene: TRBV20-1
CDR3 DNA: TGCAGTGCAGCAGGGGTTTTCACTGAAGCTTTCTTT
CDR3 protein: CSAAGVFTEAFF

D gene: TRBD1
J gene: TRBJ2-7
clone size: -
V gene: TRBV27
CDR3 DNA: TGTGCCAGCAGCCAGGGGGCACCCTACGAGCAGTACTTC
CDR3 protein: CASSQGAPYEQYF

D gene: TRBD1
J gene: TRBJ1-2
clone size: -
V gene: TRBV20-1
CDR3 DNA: TGCAGTGCTAGAGGGACAGGGTCCGATGGCTACACCTTC
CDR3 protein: CSARGTGSDGYTF

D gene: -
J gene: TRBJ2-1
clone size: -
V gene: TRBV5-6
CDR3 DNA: TGTGCCAGCAGCTTGGGGCTAGAAATCTACAATGAGCAGTTCTTC
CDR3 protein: CASSLGLEIYNEQFF

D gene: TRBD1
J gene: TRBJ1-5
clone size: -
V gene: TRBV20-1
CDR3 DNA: TGCAGTGCTAGAGATCTTAGTGGGACAGGGACCCTGGTCCAGCATTTT
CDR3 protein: CSARDLSGTGTLVQHF

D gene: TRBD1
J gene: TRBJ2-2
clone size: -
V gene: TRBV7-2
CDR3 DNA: TGTGCCAGCAGCCTCGGACAGGGCTACGCGGACACCGGGGAGCTGTTTTTT
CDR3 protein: CASSLGQGYADTGELFF

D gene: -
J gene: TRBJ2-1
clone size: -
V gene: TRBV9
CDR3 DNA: TGTGCCAGCAGCGTAACTAATACCTACAATGAGCAGTTCTTC
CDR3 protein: CASSVTNTYNEQFF

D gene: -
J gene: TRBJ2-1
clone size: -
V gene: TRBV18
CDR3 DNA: TGTGCCAGCTCACCGAGCAAGGGGTATAGTGAGCAGTTCTTC
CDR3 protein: CASSPSKGYSEQFF

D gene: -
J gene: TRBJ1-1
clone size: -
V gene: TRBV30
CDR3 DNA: TGTGCCTGGAACGCTATGGACGGAGAAGCTTTCTTT
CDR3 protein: CAWNAMDGEAFF

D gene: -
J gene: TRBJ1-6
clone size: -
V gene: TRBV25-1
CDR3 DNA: TGTGCCAGCAGTGAAATCGGAGGAGGAGGCGTATCACCCCTCCACTTT
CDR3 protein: CASSEIGGGGVSPLHF

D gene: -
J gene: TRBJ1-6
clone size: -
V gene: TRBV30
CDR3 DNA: TGTGCCTGGAGTGAAGGTTCACCCCTCCACTTT
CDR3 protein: CAWSEGSPLHF

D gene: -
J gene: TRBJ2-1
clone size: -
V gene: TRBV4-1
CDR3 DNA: TGCGCCAGCAGCCAAGAGGAGGCTAGGCACAATGAGCAGTTCTTC
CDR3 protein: CASSQEEARHNEQFF

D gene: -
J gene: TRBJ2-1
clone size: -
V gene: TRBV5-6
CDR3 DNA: TGTGCCAGCGTCTCGGGACTGCGAACCTACAATGAGCAGTTCTTC
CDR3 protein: CASVSGLRTYNEQFF

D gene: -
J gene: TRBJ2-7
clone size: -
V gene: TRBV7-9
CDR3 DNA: TGTGCCAGCAGCCCTCTGGGACACGAGCAGTACTTC
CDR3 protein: CASSPLGHEQYF

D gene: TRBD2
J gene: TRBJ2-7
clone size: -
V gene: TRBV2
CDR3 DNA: TGTGCCAGCACCACCCCCCTGGCTAGCGGGGGTTACGAGCAGTACTTC
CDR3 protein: CASTTPLASGGYEQYF

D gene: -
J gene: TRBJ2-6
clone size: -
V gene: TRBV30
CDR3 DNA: TGTGCCTGGACGGCTTCTGGGGCCAACGTCCTGACTTTC
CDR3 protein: CAWTASGANVLTF

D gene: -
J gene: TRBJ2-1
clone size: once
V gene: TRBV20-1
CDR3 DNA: TGCAGTGCTAGAGATTTGCGGGGCCCCTCCTACAATGAGCAGTTCTTC
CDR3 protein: CSARDLRGPSYNEQFF

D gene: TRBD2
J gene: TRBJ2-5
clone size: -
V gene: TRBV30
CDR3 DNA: TGTGCCTGGAGTCAGAGACTAGCGGGGGAAGAGACCCAGTACTTC
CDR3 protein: CAWSQRLAGEETQYF

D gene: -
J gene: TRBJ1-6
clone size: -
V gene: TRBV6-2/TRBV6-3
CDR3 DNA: TGTGCCAGCACCCTACCCCGACAGGCCGGGAATTCACCCCTCCACTTT
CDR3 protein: CASTLPRQAGNSPLHF

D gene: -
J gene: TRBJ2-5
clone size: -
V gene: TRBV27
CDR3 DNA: TGTGCCAGCCGGGACTCAAGTGGGACCCAGTACTTC
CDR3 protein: CASRDSSGTQYF

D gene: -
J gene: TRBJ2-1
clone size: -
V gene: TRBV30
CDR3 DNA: TGTGCCTGGAGTGTACTGGGGGGAGATGAGCAGTTCTTC
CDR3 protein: CAWSVLGGDEQFF

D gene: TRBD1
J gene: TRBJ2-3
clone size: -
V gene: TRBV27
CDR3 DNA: TGTGCCAGCAGTTACGACAGGGGACATACGCAGTATTTT
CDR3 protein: CASSYDRGHTQYF

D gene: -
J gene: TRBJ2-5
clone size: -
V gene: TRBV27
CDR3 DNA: TGTGCCAGCAGCCTTAACGGGGGCGGGGAGACCCAGTACTTC
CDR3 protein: CASSLNGGGETQYF

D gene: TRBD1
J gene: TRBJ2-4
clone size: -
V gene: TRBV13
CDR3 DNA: TGTGCCAGCAGCTTGGACAGGGGACCGGCCAAAAACATTCAGTACTTC
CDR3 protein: CASSLDRGPAKNIQYF